These T cell receptor beta chains were read from a single sample in a study of T cells in localized non-small cell lung cancer. Assay used: immunoSEQ multiplex PCR; TCRdb lists only in-frame clones, some missing. The sample lists several thousand clones, roughly 22% occurring once. The material was lung tumor tissue, obtained before any cancer treatment. The receptor source for this set is a man aged 18 to 49 with stage II lung adenocarcinoma. Each CDR3 is given with its conserved first and last residue. The D gene is left open where the match is weak. Clone size is not always given. Where it is, it says once, few, many or a class for expanded clones.

TRBJ1-2 - few TRBV27 TGTGCCAGCACCGGGACCACAGGCCCCCTAGGCTATGGCTACACCTTC CASTGTTGPLGYGYTF
TRBJ2-1 - - TRBV6-8 TGTGCCAGCAGTTACCCTCCGAACTACAATGAGCAGTTCTTC CASSYPPNYNEQFF
TRBJ2-1 TRBD1 medium-sized TRBV11-3 TGTGCCAGCAGTTGGGGTGGGACAGGGACCTACAATGAGCAGTTCTTC CASSWGGTGTYNEQFF
TRBJ2-7 TRBD1 - TRBV23-1 TGCGCCAGCTCTCAGGGACAGGGAGTCTACGAGCAGTACTTC CASSQGQGVYEQYF
TRBJ2-7 - few TRBV11-3 TGTGCCAGCAGCTTAGAAGTGGTGAGTGGCTACGAGCAGTACTTC CASSLEVVSGYEQYF
TRBJ1-2 - - TRBV19 TGTGCCAGTAGTCCGAGTGGACAGTCGTCTAACTATGGCTACACCTTC CASSPSGQSSNYGYTF
TRBJ1-3 - few TRBV30 TGTGCCTGGATTAAAGGGACGGGAGGAAACACCATATATTTT CAWIKGTGGNTIYF
TRBJ2-7 - - TRBV19 TGTGCCAGTAGTGAGGTCGGGAGCTCCTACGAGCAGTACTTC CASSEVGSSYEQYF
TRBJ1-1 - - TRBV28 TGTGCCAGCATTCCGACAGTACTGAACACTGAAGCTTTCTTT CASIPTVLNTEAFF
TRBJ1-2 TRBD1 - TRBV18 TGTGCCAGCTCACCACCGACAGGGAACTATGGCTACACCTTC CASSPPTGNYGYTF
TRBJ2-7 - - TRBV7-8 TGTGCCAGCAGCTTAGGTCAACTGAAGAGCTCCTACGAGCAGTACTTC CASSLGQLKSSYEQYF